This TCR beta chain was captured in a study of T cells in women clearing cervical HPV infection. Background on the study: Women with histologically confirmed HPV16-related CIN3 or worse, 2 with invasive cancer, served as cases.

TCRdb's copy holds only in-frame clones and misses some; the assay was immunoSEQ multiplex PCR. Reported are over 20,000 clones; the ten largest clones contain under 10%. V lost 8 bases and J lost 0, with 14 bases in between. CDR1 is SGHRS and CDR2 is YFSETQ in the germline V gene. The CDR3 extends over 15 amino acids. In regard to this clone: The read terminates 3 residues ahead of where the CDR3 ends, so the germline J gene completes it.

Sequencing used blood buffy coat. The clonotype originates from a woman aged 18-70 years with a cervical HPV16 infection that either progressed to CIN3+ or cleared (not recorded which). V gene TRBV5-1 combines with J gene TRBJ2-2, with D possibly being TRBD2 (5 bases). The part of the CDR3 DNA that was read is TGCGCCAGTCGGGCCGGACTGGCGAACACCGGGGAG. It is translated as CASRAGLANTGE. The full CDR3 is CASRAGLANTGELFF.